This TCR beta chain was sequenced in a study of T-cell memory formation after mild COVID-19. Germline V gives CDR1 SGHRS, CDR2 YFSETQ. The CDR3 spans 16 residues. The V and J ends lost 0 bases and 0 bases respectively, with 11 bases between them. With constant-segment primers, 5'RACE yielded cDNA libraries of TCR alpha and TCR beta that carried sample barcodes and UMIs. TCRdb redid the calling of the 5' RACE reads with MiXCR, one entry per CDR3 protein. The table records roughly 120,000 distinct CDR3 sequences, roughly 15% of them present only once. This clonotype was obtained from an adult woman who had mild COVID-19 (a few samples of this study predate the infection). Cell type and time point are not known. Sequencing input: PBMCs or a T cell subset sorted from them (not recorded which). The rearrangement uses TRBV5-1 and TRBJ2-3; D possibly corresponds to TRBD1 (6 bases). The CDR3 loop reads CASSLVGTTSTDTQYF. CDR3 sequence (DNA): TGCGCCAGCAGCTTGGTTGGGACAACTAGCACAGATACGCAGTATTTT.